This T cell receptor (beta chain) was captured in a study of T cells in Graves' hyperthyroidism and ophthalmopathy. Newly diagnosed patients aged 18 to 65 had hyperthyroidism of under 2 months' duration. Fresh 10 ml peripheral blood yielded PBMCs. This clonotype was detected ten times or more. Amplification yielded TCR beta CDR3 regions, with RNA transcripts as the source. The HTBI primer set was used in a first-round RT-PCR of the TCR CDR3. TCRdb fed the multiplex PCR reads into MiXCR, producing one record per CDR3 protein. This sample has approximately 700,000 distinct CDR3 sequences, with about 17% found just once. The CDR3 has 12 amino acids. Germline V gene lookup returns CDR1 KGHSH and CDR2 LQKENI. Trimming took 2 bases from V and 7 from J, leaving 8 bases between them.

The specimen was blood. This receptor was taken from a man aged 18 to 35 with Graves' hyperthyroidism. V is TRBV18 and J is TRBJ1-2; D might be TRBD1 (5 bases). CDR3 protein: CASSPGALGYTF. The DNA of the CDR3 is TGTGCCAGCTCACCAGGGGCGCTTGGCTACACCTTC.